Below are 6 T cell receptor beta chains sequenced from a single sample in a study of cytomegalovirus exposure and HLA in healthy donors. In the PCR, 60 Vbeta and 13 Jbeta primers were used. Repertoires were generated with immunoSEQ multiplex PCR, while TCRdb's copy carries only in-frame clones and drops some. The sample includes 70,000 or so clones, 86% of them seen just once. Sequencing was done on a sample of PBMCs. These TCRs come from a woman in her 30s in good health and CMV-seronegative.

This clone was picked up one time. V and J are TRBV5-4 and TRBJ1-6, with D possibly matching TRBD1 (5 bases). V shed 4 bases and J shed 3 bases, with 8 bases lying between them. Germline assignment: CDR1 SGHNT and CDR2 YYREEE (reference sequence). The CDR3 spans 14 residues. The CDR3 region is CASSPDSYNSPLHF. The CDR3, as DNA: TGTGCCAGCAGCCCCGACAGCTATAATTCACCCCTCCACTTT.

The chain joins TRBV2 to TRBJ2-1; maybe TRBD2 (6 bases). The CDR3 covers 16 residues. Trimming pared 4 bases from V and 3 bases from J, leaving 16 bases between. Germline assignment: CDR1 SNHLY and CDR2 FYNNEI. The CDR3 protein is CASSGPGLRGYNEQFF. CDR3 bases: TGTGCCAGCAGTGGACCCGGACTAAGGGGCTACAATGAGCAGTTCTTC.

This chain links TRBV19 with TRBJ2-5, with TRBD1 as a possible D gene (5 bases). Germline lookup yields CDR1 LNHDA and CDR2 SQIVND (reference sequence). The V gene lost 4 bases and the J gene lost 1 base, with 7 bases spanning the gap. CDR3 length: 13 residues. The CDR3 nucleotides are TGTGCCAGTAGTAGGGGCAGCCAAGAGACCCAGTACTTC. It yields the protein CASSRGSQETQYF.

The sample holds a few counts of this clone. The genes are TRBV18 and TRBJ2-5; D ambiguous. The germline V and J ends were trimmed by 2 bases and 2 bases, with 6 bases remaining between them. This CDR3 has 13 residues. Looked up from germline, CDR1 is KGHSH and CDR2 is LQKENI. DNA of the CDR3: TGTGCCAGCTCACCAGCGTTACAAGAGACCCAGTACTTC. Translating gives CASSPALQETQYF. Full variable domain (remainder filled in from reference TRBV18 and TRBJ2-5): NAGVMQNPRHLVRRRGQEARLRCSPMKGHSHVYWYRQLPEEGLKFMVYLQKENIIDESGMPKERFSAEFPKEGPSILRIQQVVRGDSAAYFCASSPALQETQYFGPGTRLLVL.

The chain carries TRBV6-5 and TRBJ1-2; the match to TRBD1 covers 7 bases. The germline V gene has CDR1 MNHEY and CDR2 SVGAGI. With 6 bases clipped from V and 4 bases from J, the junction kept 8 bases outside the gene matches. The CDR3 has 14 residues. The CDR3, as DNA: TGTGCCAGCAGCCGACGACAGGGAACCTATGGCTACACCTTC. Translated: CASSRRQGTYGYTF.

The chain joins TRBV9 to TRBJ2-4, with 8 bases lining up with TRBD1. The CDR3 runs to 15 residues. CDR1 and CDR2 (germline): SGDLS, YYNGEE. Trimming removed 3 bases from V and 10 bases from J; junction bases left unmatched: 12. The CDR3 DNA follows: TGTGCCAGCAGCGGAGCCGGGACAGGCCGTCGGATTCAGTACTTC. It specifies CASSGAGTGRRIQYF.